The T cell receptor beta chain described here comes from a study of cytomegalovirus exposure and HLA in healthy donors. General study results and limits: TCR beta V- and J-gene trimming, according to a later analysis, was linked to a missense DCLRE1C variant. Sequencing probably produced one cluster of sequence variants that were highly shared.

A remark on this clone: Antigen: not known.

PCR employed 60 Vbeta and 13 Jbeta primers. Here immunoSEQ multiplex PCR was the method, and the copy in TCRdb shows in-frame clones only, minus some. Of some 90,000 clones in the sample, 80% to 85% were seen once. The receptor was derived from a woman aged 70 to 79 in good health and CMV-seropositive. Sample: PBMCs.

The CDR3 sequence is CASSPRQVTNTEAFF. For the CDR3, the DNA is TGTGCCAGCAGTCCCCGACAGGTTACGAACACTGAAGCTTTCTTT. The chain links TRBV27 to TRBJ1-1, with D maybe TRBD1 (6 bases). The CDR3 runs 15 residues. Germline CDR1 and CDR2: MNHEY and SMNVEV (reference sequence). V was pared by 5 bases and J by 1 base, with 14 bases between.